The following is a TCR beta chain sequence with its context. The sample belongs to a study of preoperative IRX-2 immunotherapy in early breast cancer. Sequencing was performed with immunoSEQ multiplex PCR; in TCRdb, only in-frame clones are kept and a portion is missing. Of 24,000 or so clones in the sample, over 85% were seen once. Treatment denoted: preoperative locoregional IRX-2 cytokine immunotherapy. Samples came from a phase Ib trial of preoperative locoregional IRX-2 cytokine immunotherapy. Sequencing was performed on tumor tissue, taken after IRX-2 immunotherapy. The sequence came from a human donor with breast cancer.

The CDR3 DNA follows: TGTGCCAGCAGCTCGACAGGGCTGGGGACTGAAGCTTTCTTT. It translates to CASSSTGLGTEAFF. This chain links TRBV7-9 with TRBJ1-1; TRBD1 aligns across 7 bases. The CDR3 loop spans 14 amino acids. CDR1 is SEHNR and CDR2 is FQNEAQ in the germline V gene (reference sequence). J lost 5 bases, V lost 4 bases, and 7 bases had no gene match.